The table lists the clone carrying this T cell receptor beta chain with a few counts. Its specificity is not known. This CDR3 contains 15 residues. CDR1 DFQATT and CDR2 SNEGSKA come from the germline V gene (reference sequence). The V end lost 1 base, the J end lost 0 bases, and 10 bases lay between the germline ends. Via MiXCR, TCRdb re-called the 5' RACE reads, giving one row per CDR3 protein. This table has over 550,000 distinct CDR3 sequences, about 7.6% appearing once. The data were taken from a study of identical twins. General study points: Zero-insertion analyses might be partly confounded by invariant T cells like MAIT and iNKT. Sequences that were beta out-of-frame showed weaker excess twin sharing.

These same data were also listed under a study on yellow fever vaccine responses in identical twins.

This clonotype originated in a woman aged 18-30 years in good health. The material sequenced was PBMCs. V usage is TRBV20-1 and J usage is TRBJ2-1; D remains unclear. The CDR3 sequence: CSARAGHPSYNEQFF. CDR3 DNA: TGCAGTGCTAGAGCCGGGCATCCCTCCTACAATGAGCAGTTCTTC.